These 12 T cell receptor beta chains originate from one sample sequenced in a study of response to subunit inactivated influenza vaccine. TCRdb independently ran MiXCR on the RT-PCR reads; one entry per CDR3 protein. This repertoire shows hundreds of thousands of distinct CDR3 sequences, about 14% found once; its top ten account for around 6.5%. The specimen comprised PBMCs from blood, sampled 14 days before vaccination. The source of these receptors is a man aged 45 to 65 who received an inactivated influenza vaccine.

This clonotype has more than one count but fewer than ten. This chain uses TRBV7-9 with TRBJ2-5, with 14 nucleotides matching TRBD2. V lost 5 bases and J lost 10; bases outside the gene matches: 9. Germline V gives CDR1 SEHNR, CDR2 FQNEAQ (reference sequence). The CDR3 contains 15 residues. CDR3 in DNA: TGTGCCAGCAGCGAGCTGGGGACTAGCGGGAGAGTCCAGTACTTC. Amino acids: CASSELGTSGRVQYF.

This clonotype was picked up many times. This chain joins TRBV20-1 and TRBJ2-1, with 10 bases fitting TRBD2. The junction had 3 bases not matched to a gene; V was cut back by 3 bases and J by 7 bases. Germline V lookup: CDR1 DFQATT, CDR2 SNEGSKA (reference sequence). This CDR3 spans 13 amino acids. The CDR3 here is CSASASGGNEQFF. DNA for the CDR3: TGCAGTGCTAGTGCTAGCGGGGGTAATGAGCAGTTCTTC.

The chain combines TRBV5-6 with TRBJ2-7; D may be TRBD1 or TRBD2 (5 bases each). Germline lookup yields CDR1 SGHDT and CDR2 YYEEEE. V was shortened by 3 bases and J by 2 bases, with 12 bases between the two germline ends. This CDR3 contains 14 residues. The CDR3 DNA follows: TGTGCCAGCAGCTCCCGGGACGGAACCTACGAGCAGTACTTC. This translates into CASSSRDGTYEQYF.

CDR3 region: CASSPNPYPGTTDEQYF. The CDR3 region has the DNA TGCGCCAGCAGCCCGAATCCCTACCCCGGGACTACGGACGAGCAGTACTTC. The genes are TRBV4-3 and TRBJ2-7; 7 positions agree with TRBD2. Looked up from germline, CDR1 is LGHNA and CDR2 is YSLEER. CDR3 length equals 17 residues. V trimming: 4 bases; J trimming: 5 bases; junction bases outside the gene matches: 17.

In this sample, this clonotype turned up a few times. This chain uses TRBV28 with TRBJ1-2; D gene ambiguous. CDR1 is MDHEN and CDR2 is SYDVKM in the germline V gene. The CDR3 is 15 residues long. V gave up 5 bases and J gave up 3 bases, with 16 bases separating them. CDR3 coding DNA: TGTGCCAGCAGTCAAGGCGGGTCTCTGGACTATGGCTACACCTTC. Its protein product is CASSQGGSLDYGYTF.

This chain connects TRBV20-1 to TRBJ2-3; tentatively, D is TRBD2 (5 bases). This CDR3 contains 14 residues. With 3 bases removed from V and 2 bases from J, the gap between germline ends came to 12 bases. Germline values: CDR1 DFQATT, CDR2 SNEGSKA (reference sequence). The CDR3 sequence is CSARVGGYTDTQYF. The CDR3 bases are TGCAGTGCTAGGGTCGGAGGATACACAGATACGCAGTATTTT.

CDR3 nucleotides: TGTGCCAGCAGTGCCCCGACAGGGGGTTTGATTGAGACCCAGTACTTC. Translated: CASSAPTGGLIETQYF. This chain joins TRBV6-1 and TRBJ2-5, with 9 bases identical to TRBD1. Trimming removed 4 bases from V and 5 bases from J; junction bases left unmatched: 11. Germline values: CDR1 MNHNS, CDR2 SASEGT. This CDR3 has 16 amino acids.

V and J are TRBV20-1 and TRBJ2-7, with D tentatively TRBD2 (5 bases). V shed 3 bases and J shed 6 bases, with 15 bases lying between them. This CDR3 spans 13 amino acids. CDR1 DFQATT and CDR2 SNEGSKA come from the germline V gene (reference sequence). The CDR3 nucleotides are TGCAGTGCTAGGGTGCCCCCGGGGAGCGAGCAGTACTTC. Amino acid sequence: CSARVPPGSEQYF.

This clonotype was observed many times. J is TRBJ1-5 and V is TRBV6-1; unclear D gene. Per the germline V gene, CDR1 is MNHNS and CDR2 is SASEGT. This CDR3 contains 16 residues. V dropped 4 bases and J dropped 0 bases, with 13 bases sitting between them. The CDR3 is CASSGAGAYSNQPQHF. The CDR3 DNA follows: TGTGCCAGCAGTGGAGCAGGCGCTTATAGCAATCAGCCCCAGCATTTT.

This clonotype was detected a few times. V gene TRBV12-3 or TRBV12-4 combines with J gene TRBJ2-2; tentatively, D is TRBD1 (6 bases). The CDR3 consists of 14 residues. V dropped 7 bases and J dropped 2 bases, with 11 bases sitting between them. CDR3 bases: TGTGCCAGCACCCTGGGACAAAACACCGGGGAGCTGTTTTTT. It codes for CASTLGQNTGELFF.

In its sample, this clonotype was seen many times. The chain joins TRBV18 to TRBJ2-1, with D maybe TRBD2 (7 bases). The CDR3 runs to 18 residues. V lost 6 bases, J lost 1 base, and 22 bases lay in between. Germline V CDR1 and CDR2: KGHSH, LQKENI. This chain's CDR3 is CASSDPTSAQGSYNEQFF. CDR3 nucleotides: TGTGCCAGCTCCGACCCTACTAGCGCCCAGGGGTCCTACAATGAGCAGTTCTTC. The variable domain in full, completed from reference TRBV18 and TRBJ2-1, reads NAGVMQNPRHLVRRRGQEARLRCSPMKGHSHVYWYRQLPEEGLKFMVYLQKENIIDESGMPKERFSAEFPKEGPSILRIQQVVRGDSAAYFCASSDPTSAQGSYNEQFFGPGTRLTVL.

This clonotype was counted many times. This chain links TRBV7-2 with TRBJ2-7; 8 bases map to TRBD1. The CDR3 has 14 amino acids. Germline CDR1 is SGHTA and CDR2 is FQGNSA. Trimming removed 5 bases from V and 3 bases from J; junction bases left unmatched: 6. The CDR3 reads CASSTTGVNYEQYF. The CDR3 DNA reads TGTGCCAGCAGCACGACAGGGGTTAACTACGAGCAGTACTTC.